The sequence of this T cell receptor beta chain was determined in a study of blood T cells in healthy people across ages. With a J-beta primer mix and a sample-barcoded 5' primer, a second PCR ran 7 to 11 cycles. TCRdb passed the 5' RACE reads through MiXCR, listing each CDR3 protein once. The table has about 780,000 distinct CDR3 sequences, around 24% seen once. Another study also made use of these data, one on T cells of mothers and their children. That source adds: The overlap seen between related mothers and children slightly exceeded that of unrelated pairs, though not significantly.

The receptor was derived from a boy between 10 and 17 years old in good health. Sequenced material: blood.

In nucleotides, the CDR3 is TGTGCCAGCAGCGTAGGACACGACGGCTACACCTTC. Translation: CASSVGHDGYTF. The J gene is TRBJ1-2, the V gene TRBV9, with D hard to call. The V end lost 0 bases, the J end lost 8 bases, and 8 bases lay between the germline ends. From germline, CDR1 is SGDLS and CDR2 YYNGEE. The CDR3 extends over 12 amino acids.